This T cell receptor beta chain was captured in a study of blood T cells in healthy people across ages (dated by TCRdb to 2013 to 2016). About the investigation overall: In model experiments, template switching captured about one uniquely barcoded TCR beta cDNA molecule for every two T cells. Using deep sequencing normalized with unique cDNA molecular identifiers, the study measured how TCR beta repertoire diversity changes with age. Donors were grouped into four age groups: young (average 16 years), middle-aged (roughly 40), aged (around 60) and long-lived (just over 80). To avoid experimental bias, donors of different ages were distributed randomly across sequencing lanes. For two donors (one aged 18 to 30 and one aged 80 or older), the study analyzed two additional independent replicas of 1 million unique cDNA reads from the same blood draw.

The protocol used for the library was 5' RACE. TCRdb shows the sequencer as Illumina HiSeq 2500. A second PCR of about 6 to 12 cycles was run with a J-beta primer mix and a sample-barcoded 5' primer. A unique molecular identifier was introduced onto each TCR beta cDNA molecule by a template-switch 5' adaptor carrying 12 random nucleotides. Each sample yielded at least 2.5 million CDR3-containing paired-end reads. All of the RNA was converted into first-strand cDNA using the Mint cDNA synthesis kit, with a TRBC-specific oligonucleotide serving as the primer. All cDNA was treated with uracil-DNA glycosylase and then went through a first 18-cycle PCR with the universal primers M1SS and BC2_uni_R. The authors' analysis ran thus. For normalization, 1 million high-quality reads, each with a distinct molecular identifier, were randomly selected from each sample. Instead of being binned into consensus sequences, reads with shared molecular identifiers were discarded. MiTCR, set to a Q25 quality threshold and the strictest error-elimination algorithm, was used for CDR3 identification, clonotype clustering and error correction. Lower-bound total TCR beta diversity was estimated with a nonparametric unseen species model using Euler transformation. The public reads were quality trimmed at Q25 with fastp and then assembled into clones with MiXCR by TCRdb, keeping productive beta chains. When rows share a CDR3 protein, they turn into one entry using the most common DNA and genes. These V and J calls are TCRdb output, not the study's own analysis. This sample is represented by about 1.7 million distinct CDR3 sequences; roughly 27% of them were singletons. Of the sample, roughly 8% is held by the ten largest clones.

As regards this clonotype: Its antigen remains unidentified. Per-nucleotide qualities are absent, and no much larger clonotype sits a single base away.

From cysteine to phenylalanine, the CDR3 is 14 amino acids long. Only CDR3 DNA remains: 42 bases, in frame from the first base. At the junction V is shortened by 6 bases and J by 4 bases; bases outside the gene matches: 8. CDR1 and CDR2, looked up from the germline V gene (reference sequence), are MNHEY and SMNVEV. What the research found in general, with its limitations: A strong correlation was found between observed TCR beta diversity and the percentage of naive T cells measured by flow cytometry. Donor CMV infection status was unknown, potentially confounding age-related changes in expanded clonotypes. Observed TCR beta diversity per million T cells fell roughly linearly with age, and a significant reduction was already apparent by age about 36. Bulk unsorted PBMC profiling prevented conclusive comparison of naive and antigen-experienced compartments. Estimates of total diversity from one million sequenced T cells were regarded as lower bounds and underestimates. Compared with the aged group, the long-lived group had more naive CD4+ T cells, fewer expanded clones and increased TCR diversity, a pattern suggesting age selection.

Systemically healthy Caucasian individuals from Russia, around 38 in total and aged about 6 to 90 years, were included as donors. Around 9.7 milliliters of peripheral blood were collected from each donor into EDTA-treated Vacutainer tubes. Ficoll-Paque density-gradient centrifugation was used to isolate PBMCs, with at least 6.5 million per sample. Total RNA, at least 6 micrograms per sample, was extracted from PBMCs with Trizol reagent. For every donor, flow cytometry on a PBMC aliquot measured the percentage of naive CD45RAhigh/CD27high T cells. The sequence was obtained from a woman aged 30 to 39 in good health. Sequenced material: blood. This receptor chain uses TRBV27 and TRBJ1-2, and 7 junction bases match TRBD1. The base sequence is TGTGCCAGCAGCGCCTTGACAGGGTCCTATGGCTACACCTTC. This encodes CASSALTGSYGYTF.